The clone carrying this TCR beta chain was seen ten or more times. Its antigen is currently unknown. For CDR3 and TCR beta VDJ profiling, genomic DNA was the template used. TCRdb re-derived calls from the reads in MiXCR, one entry per CDR3 protein. The data hold under 200,000 distinct CDR3 sequences, with 48% observed a single time. This record belongs to a study of CD8+CD57+ T cells in acquired aplastic anemia. Study background: Recorded DNA amounts for sorted CD4+ and CD8+ cells had an average of around 3.4 ug. General study findings and limits: Patients showed no significant difference from controls in CD8+ Simpson's diversity.

The CDR3 extends over 15 amino acids. V lost 0 bases and J 7 bases, leaving 16 bases between the germline ends. Germline V CDR1 and CDR2: SGHAT, FQNNGV. The patients chosen for sequencing had shown expansion of CD8+CD57+ cells (detected by flow cytometry). Patients uniformly had severe acquired aplastic anemia. J is TRBJ2-7 and V is TRBV11-2; TRBD1 might be the D (5 bases). The clonotype originates from a human donor with aplastic anemia. Sequencing input: sorted CD4+, CD8+, or CD8+CD57+ T cells (not recorded which) from PBMCs. The CDR3 region has the DNA TGTGCCAGCAGCTTAGAATCATCTATTCGGACAGAGCAGTACTTC. Its translation: CASSLESSIRTEQYF.